The entry below describes one T cell receptor beta chain. This sample was taken from a study of CD8 T cells in Susac syndrome. From blood CD8+ and CD4+ T cells, the TCR beta chain was sequenced. Stable or active relapsing-remitting multiple sclerosis, untreated and meeting revised McDonald criteria, defined the controls. After removal of 5 bases from V and 5 bases from J, the junction contained 6 bases not matched to a gene. CDR1 and CDR2 (germline): DFQATT, SNEGSKA (reference sequence). The CDR3 sequence is 14 residues long. An amount of RNA that ranged from roughly 0.5 to 1 ug was reverse transcribed with random hexamers. TCR beta CDR3 was amplified by immunoSEQ covering 54 Vbeta and 13 Jbeta. TCRdb re-called the immunoSEQ multiplex PCR reads through MiXCR, storing one row per CDR3 protein. The repertoire holds more than 250,000 distinct CDR3 sequences, with roughly 94% as singletons.

The TCR was taken from a human donor with multiple sclerosis. The specimen was CD4+ T cells from PBMCs. The gene calls are TRBV20-1 and TRBJ2-3, with TRBD2 identical over 11 bases. In DNA form, the CDR3 reads TGCAGTGCTTCGCGCGGACTAGCGGGAGATACGCAGTATTTT. Its protein product is CSASRGLAGDTQYF.